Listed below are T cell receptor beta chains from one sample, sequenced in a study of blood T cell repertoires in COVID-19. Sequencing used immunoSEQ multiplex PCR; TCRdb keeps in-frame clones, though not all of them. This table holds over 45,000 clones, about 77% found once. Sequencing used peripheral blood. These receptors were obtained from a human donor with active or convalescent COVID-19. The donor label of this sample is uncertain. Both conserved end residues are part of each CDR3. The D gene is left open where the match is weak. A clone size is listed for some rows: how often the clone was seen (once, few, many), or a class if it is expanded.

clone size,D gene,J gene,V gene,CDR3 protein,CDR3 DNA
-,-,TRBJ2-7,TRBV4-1,CASSQGPRAGISYEQYF,TGCGCCAGCAGCCAAGGTCCCAGGGCAGGAATATCCTACGAGCAGTACTTC
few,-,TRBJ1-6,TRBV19,CASTRQQDSPLHF,TGTGCCAGTACACGACAGCAAGATTCACCCCTCCACTTT
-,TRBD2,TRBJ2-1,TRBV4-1,CASSHSSGRNEQFF,TGCGCCAGCAGCCACTCTAGCGGGAGGAATGAGCAGTTCTTC
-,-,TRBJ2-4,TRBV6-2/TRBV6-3,CASSYRETGFGIQYF,TGTGCCAGCAGTTATCGTGAGACAGGTTTCGGCATTCAGTACTTC
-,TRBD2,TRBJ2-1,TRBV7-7,CASSLLAGAYNEQFF,TGTGCCAGCAGCCTACTAGCGGGAGCCTACAATGAGCAGTTCTTC
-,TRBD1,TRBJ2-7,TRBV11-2,CASSPRTGSYEQYF,TGTGCCAGCAGCCCGCGGACAGGGTCGTACGAGCAGTACTTC
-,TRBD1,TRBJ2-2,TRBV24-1,CATSAPGQGNTGELFF,TGTGCCACCAGTGCCCCGGGACAGGGGAACACCGGGGAGCTGTTTTTT
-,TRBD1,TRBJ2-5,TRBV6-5,CAARWDSYQETQYF,TGTGCCGCTAGATGGGACAGTTACCAAGAGACCCAGTACTTC
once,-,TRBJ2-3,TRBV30,CAWSRQGFADTQYF,TGTGCCTGGAGTCGGCAGGGGTTCGCAGATACGCAGTATTTT
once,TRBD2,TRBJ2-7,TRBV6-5,CASSFEREVWYEQYF,TGTGCCAGCAGTTTCGAGCGGGAGGTATGGTACGAGCAGTACTTC
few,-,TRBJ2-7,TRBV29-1,CSVEAGTVSYEQYF,TGCAGCGTTGAAGCGGGAACAGTTTCCTACGAGCAGTACTTC
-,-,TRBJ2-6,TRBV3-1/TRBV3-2,CASSPRPTGTGANVLTF,TGTGCCAGCAGCCCTCGCCCCACAGGAACTGGGGCCAACGTCCTGACTTTC
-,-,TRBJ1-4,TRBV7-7,CASSLREGEKLFF,TGTGCCAGCAGCTTAAGGGAGGGTGAAAAACTGTTTTTT
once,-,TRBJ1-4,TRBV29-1,CSVGRTPNEKLFF,TGCAGCGTTGGGCGGACACCAAATGAAAAACTGTTTTTT
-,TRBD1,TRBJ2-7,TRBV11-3,CASTGAYEQYF,TGTGCCAGTACAGGGGCCTACGAGCAGTACTTC
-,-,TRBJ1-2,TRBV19,CASSIINSYGYTF,TGTGCCAGTAGTATTATTAACAGCTATGGCTACACCTTC
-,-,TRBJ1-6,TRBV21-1,CASSKAQGANSPLHF,TGTGCCAGCAGCAAAGCACAGGGGGCGAATTCACCCCTCCACTTT
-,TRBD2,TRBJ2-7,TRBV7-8,CASSPTGTTSYEQYF,TGTGCCAGCAGCCCCACCGGGACTACCTCCTACGAGCAGTACTTC
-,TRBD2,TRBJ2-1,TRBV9,CASSVGGGGSSYNEQFF,TGTGCCAGCAGCGTAGGTGGCGGGGGAAGCTCCTACAATGAGCAGTTCTTC
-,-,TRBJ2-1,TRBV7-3,CASREGGDNEQFF,TGTGCCAGCAGGGAGGGCGGCGACAATGAGCAGTTCTTC
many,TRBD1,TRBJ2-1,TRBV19,CASSIQGAHDEQFF,TGTGCCAGTAGTATCCAGGGGGCTCACGATGAGCAGTTCTTC
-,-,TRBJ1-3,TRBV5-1,CASTSTGASGNTIYF,TGCGCCAGCACCTCGACAGGAGCCTCTGGAAACACCATATATTTT
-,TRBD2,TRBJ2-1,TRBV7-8,CASSTTSGPYNEQFF,TGTGCCAGCAGCACCACTAGCGGGCCATACAATGAGCAGTTCTTC
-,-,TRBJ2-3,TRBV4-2,CASSQDGPPDTQYF,TGTGCCAGCAGCCAAGATGGCCCCCCAGATACGCAGTATTTT
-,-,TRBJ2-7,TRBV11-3,CASSLATLGRVYF,TGTGCCAGCAGCTTAGCTACCCTCGGGAGAGTGTACTTC
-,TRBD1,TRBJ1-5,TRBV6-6,CASSYLQGGSNQPQHF,TGTGCCAGCAGTTACCTACAGGGGGGTAGCAATCAGCCCCAGCATTTT
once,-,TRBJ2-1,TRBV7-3,CASSSDSSSYNEQFF,TGTGCCAGCAGCTCCGACAGCAGCTCCTACAATGAGCAGTTCTTC
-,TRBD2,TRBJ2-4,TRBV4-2,CASSQEDGRENIQYF,TGTGCCAGCAGCCAAGAAGACGGGAGGGAAAACATTCAGTACTTC
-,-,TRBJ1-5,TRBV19,CASSPRRGGQPQHF,TGTGCCAGTAGCCCTAGGAGGGGAGGTCAGCCCCAGCATTTT